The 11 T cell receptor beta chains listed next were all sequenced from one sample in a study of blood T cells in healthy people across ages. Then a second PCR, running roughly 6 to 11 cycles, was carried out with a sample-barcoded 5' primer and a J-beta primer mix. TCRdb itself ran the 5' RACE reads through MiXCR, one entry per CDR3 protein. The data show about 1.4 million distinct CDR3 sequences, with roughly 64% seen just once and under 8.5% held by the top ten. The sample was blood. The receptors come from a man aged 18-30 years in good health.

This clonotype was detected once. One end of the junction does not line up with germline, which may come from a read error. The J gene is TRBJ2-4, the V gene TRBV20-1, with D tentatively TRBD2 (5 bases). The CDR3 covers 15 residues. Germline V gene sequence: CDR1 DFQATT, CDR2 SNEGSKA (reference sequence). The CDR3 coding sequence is TGCAGTGCTAGAATGGCGGGTCTAGCCAAAAACATTGAGTACTTC. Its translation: CSARMAGLAKNIEYF.

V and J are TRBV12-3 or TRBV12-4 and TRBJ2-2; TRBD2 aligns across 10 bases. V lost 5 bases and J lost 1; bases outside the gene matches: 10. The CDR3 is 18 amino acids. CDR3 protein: CASSPRTSGPWNTGELFF. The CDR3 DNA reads TGTGCCAGCAGTCCCCGGACTAGCGGCCCCTGGAACACCGGGGAGCTGTTTTTT.

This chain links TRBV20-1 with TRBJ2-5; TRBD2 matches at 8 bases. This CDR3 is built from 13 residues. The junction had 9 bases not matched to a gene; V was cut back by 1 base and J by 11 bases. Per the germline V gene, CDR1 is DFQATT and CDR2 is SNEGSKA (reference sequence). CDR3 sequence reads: CSARGPGGPEQYF. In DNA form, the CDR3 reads TGCAGTGCTAGAGGTCCGGGAGGGCCGGAGCAGTACTTC.

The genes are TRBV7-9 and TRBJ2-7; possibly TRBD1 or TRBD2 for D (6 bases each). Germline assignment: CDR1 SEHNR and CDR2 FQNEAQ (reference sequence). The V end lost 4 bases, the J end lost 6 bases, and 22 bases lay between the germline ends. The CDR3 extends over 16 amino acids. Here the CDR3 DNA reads TGTGCCAGCAGCTCGCCCGGGGGCAGAGGTTCTCTCGAGCAGTACTTC. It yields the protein CASSSPGGRGSLEQYF.

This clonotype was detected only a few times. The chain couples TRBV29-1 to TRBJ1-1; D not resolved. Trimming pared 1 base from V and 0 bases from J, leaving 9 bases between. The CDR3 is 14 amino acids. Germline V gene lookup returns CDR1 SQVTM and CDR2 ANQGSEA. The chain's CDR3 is CSVEVGFVNTEAFF. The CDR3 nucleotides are TGCAGCGTTGAAGTGGGGTTTGTGAACACTGAAGCTTTCTTT.

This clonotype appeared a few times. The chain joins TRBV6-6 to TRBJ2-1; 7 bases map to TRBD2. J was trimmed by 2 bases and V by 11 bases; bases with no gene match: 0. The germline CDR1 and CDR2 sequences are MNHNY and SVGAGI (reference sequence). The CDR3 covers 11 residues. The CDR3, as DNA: TGTGCCGCGGGGGCCTACAATGAGCAGTTCTTC. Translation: CAAGAYNEQFF.

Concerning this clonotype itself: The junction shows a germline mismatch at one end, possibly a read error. The CDR3 DNA follows: TGTGCCAACAGTGGTACAGGGTACGGGGAAGATGAGCAGTTCTTC. Its protein product is CANSGTGYGEDEQFF. This chain joins TRBV6-5 and TRBJ2-1; TRBD1 is a possible D gene (6 bases). Germline loops: CDR1 MNHEY, CDR2 SVGAGI. The CDR3 is 15 residues long.

This chain's CDR3 is CSASHPYQETQYF. For the CDR3, the DNA is TGCAGTGCATCTCACCCGTACCAAGAGACCCAGTACTTC. V usage is TRBV20-1 and J usage is TRBJ2-5; no definite D call. The germline CDR1 and CDR2 sequences are DFQATT and SNEGSKA (reference sequence). V was shortened by 6 bases and J by 0 bases, with 11 bases between the two germline ends. The CDR3 runs to 13 residues.

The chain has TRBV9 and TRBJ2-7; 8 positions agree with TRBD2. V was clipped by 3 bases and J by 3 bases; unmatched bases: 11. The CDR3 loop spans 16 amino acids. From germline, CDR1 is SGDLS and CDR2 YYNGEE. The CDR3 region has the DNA TGTGCCAGCAGCGGGGCGGGCGGGGGGTTTGACTACGAGCAGTACTTC. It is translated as CASSGAGGGFDYEQYF.

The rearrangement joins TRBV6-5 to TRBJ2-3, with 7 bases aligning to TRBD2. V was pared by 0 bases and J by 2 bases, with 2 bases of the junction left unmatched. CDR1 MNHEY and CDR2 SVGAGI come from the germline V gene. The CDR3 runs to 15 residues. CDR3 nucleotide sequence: TGTGCCAGCAGTTACTCTAGCGGGCCCACAGATACGCAGTATTTT. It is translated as CASSYSSGPTDTQYF.

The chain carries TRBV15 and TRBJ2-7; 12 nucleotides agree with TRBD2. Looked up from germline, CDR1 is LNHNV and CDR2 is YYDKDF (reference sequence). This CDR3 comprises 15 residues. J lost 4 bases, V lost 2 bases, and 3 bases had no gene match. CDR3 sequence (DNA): TGTGCCACCAGCAGAAGACTAGCGGGAGAGTACGAGCAGTACTTC. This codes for CATSRRLAGEYEQYF.